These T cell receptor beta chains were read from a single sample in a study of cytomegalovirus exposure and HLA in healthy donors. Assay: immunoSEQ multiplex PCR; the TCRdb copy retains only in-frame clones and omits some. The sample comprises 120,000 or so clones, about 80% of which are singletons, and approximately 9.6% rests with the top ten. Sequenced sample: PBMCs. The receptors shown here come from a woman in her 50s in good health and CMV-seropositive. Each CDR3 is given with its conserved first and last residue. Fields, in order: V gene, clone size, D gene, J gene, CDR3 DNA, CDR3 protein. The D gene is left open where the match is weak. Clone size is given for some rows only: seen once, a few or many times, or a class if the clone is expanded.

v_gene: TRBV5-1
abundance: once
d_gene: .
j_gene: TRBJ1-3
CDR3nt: TGCGCCAGCAGCATGGACGGACACTCTGGAAACACCATATATTTT
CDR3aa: CASSMDGHSGNTIYF

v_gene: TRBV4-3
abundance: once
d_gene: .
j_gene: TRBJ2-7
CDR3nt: TGCGCCAGCAGCCTAACGGGGGCTAGCGGTAACGAGCAGTACTTC
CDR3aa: CASSLTGASGNEQYF

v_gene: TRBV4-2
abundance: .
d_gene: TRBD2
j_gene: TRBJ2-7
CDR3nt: TGTGCCAGCAGCCAACATAGGGACTACCCATCCGAGCAGTACTTC
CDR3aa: CASSQHRDYPSEQYF

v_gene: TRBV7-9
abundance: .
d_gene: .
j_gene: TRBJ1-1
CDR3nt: TGTGCCAGCAGCTTAGGAGGGAGCACTGAAGCTTTCTTT
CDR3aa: CASSLGGSTEAFF

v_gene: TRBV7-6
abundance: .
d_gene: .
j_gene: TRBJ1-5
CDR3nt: TGTGCCAGCAGCTTAGCGCCTCCAGGGGAAGGTCAGCCCCAGCATTTT
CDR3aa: CASSLAPPGEGQPQHF

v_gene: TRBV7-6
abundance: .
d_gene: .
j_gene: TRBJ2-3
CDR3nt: TGTGCCAGCAGCTTGGGGCCCGTAGATACGCAGTATTTT
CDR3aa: CASSLGPVDTQYF

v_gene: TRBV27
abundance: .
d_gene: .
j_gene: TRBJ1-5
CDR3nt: TGTGCCAGCAGTCACGACAGATCGAGCAATCAGCCCCAGCATTTT
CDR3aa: CASSHDRSSNQPQHF

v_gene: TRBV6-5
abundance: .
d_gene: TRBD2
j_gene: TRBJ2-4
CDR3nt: TGTGCCAGCAGTTACCTGTGGGGGGGGGACATTCAGTACTTC
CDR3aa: CASSYLWGGDIQYF

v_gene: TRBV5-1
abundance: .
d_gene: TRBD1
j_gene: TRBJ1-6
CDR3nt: TGCGCCAGCAGCCAGGACAGGGAGTCGTCCCATAATTCACCCCTCCACTTT
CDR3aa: CASSQDRESSHNSPLHF

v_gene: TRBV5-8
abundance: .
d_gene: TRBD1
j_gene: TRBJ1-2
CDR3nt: TGTGCCAGCAGCAGCCAGGGGGCGTTGGGCTACACCTTC
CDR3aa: CASSSQGALGYTF

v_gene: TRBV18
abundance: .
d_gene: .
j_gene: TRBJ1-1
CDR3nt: TGTGCCAGCTCACTGAACAGTTACACTGAAGCTTTCTTT
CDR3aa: CASSLNSYTEAFF

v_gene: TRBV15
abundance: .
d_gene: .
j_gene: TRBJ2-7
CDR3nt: TGTGCCACCAGCAGAGCGGGGGTCTCCTACGAGCAGTACTTC
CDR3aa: CATSRAGVSYEQYF

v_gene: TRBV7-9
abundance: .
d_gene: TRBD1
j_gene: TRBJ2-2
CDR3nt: TGTGCAGACGGAACAGGGGAGTTCGAACCCGGGGAGCTGTTTTTT
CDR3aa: CADGTGEFEPGELFF

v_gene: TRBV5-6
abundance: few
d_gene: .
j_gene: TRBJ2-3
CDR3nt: TGTGCCAGCAGCTTTCGGACAGATACGCAGTATTTT
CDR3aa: CASSFRTDTQYF

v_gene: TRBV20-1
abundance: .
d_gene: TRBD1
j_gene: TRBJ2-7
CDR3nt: TGCAGTGCAACCAGGGGGATCGAGCAGTACTTC
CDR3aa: CSATRGIEQYF

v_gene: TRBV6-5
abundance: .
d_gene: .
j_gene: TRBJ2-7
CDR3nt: TGTGCCAGCAGCCTGTGGGCGCGGGGCCCCTCCGAGCAGTACTTC
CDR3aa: CASSLWARGPSEQYF

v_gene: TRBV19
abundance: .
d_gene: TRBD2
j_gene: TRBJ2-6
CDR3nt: TGTGCCAGTAGTAACCCAGCGGGAGGAGGAGGGGCCAACGTCCTGACTTTC
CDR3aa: CASSNPAGGGGANVLTF

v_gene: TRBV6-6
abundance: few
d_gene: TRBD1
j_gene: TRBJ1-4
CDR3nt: TGTGCCAGCAGTTCGACCGGGACAGATAATGAAAAACTGTTTTTT
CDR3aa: CASSSTGTDNEKLFF

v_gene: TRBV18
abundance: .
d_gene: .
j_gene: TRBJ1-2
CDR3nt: TGTGCCAGCTCAGTAGACTATGGCTACACCTTC
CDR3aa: CASSVDYGYTF

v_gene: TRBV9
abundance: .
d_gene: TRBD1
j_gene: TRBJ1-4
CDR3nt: TGTGCCAGCAGCGTAACAGGGGGGCCTAGGGAAAAACTGTTTTTT
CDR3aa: CASSVTGGPREKLFF

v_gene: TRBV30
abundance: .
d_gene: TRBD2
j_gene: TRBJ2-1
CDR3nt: TGTGCCTGGAGTAGACTAGCGGGAGGCCGTACTGAGCAGTTCTTC
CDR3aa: CAWSRLAGGRTEQFF

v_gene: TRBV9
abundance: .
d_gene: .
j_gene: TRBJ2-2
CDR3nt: TGTGCCAGCGCCACAGGGTGGGGGACCGGGGAGCTGTTTTTT
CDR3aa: CASATGWGTGELFF

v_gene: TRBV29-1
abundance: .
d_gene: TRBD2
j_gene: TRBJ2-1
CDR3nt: TGCAGCGTGCTAGGACTAGTTAGCTCCTACAATGAGCAGTTCTTC
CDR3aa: CSVLGLVSSYNEQFF

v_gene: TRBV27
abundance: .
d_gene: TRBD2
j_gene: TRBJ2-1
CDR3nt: TGTGCCAGCAGTTTGCGGGGGGACAATGAGCAGTTCTTC
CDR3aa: CASSLRGDNEQFF

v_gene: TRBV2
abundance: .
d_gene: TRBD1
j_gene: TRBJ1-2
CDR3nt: TGTGCCAGCAGTCTGGACAGGGGGCAAGGCTACACCTTC
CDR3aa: CASSLDRGQGYTF

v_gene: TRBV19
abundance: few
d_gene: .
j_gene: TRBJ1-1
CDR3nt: TGTGCCAGTAGCCTCATGCCGGGACACCTTGAAGCTTTCTTT
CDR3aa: CASSLMPGHLEAFF

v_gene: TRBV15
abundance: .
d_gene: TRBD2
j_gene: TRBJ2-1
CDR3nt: TGTGCCACCAGCAGTAGCGGGGGGGCGTACAATGAGCAGTTCTTC
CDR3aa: CATSSSGGAYNEQFF

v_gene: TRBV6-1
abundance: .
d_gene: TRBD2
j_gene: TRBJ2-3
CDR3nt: TGTGCCAGCAGTGACCGACTAGCGGGAGGGCGCGCAGATACGCAGTATTTT
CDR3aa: CASSDRLAGGRADTQYF

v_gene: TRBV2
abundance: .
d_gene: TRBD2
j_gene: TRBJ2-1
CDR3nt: TGTGCCAGCAGTGAAGCGGCAACTAGCGGGAGGAACTATGAGCAGTTCTTC
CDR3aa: CASSEAATSGRNYEQFF

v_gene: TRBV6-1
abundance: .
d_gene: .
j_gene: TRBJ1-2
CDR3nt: TGTGCCAGCAGCCTAGGGAGGCAGGCCTACACCTTC
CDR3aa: CASSLGRQAYTF